Presented here are 22 T cell receptor beta chains from one specimen sequenced in a study of cytomegalovirus exposure and HLA in healthy donors. 60 Vbeta and 13 Jbeta primers were used in PCR. Produced via immunoSEQ multiplex PCR; TCRdb's table is partial and in-frame only. The clone table shows around 130,000 clones, with the ten largest holding roughly 2%. The sequenced sample was PBMCs. The receptors come from a woman aged 55-69 years in good health and CMV-seronegative.

CDR3 coding DNA: TGTGCCAGCAGCGTAGGGACTAACTACAATGAGCAGTTCTTC. Its protein product is CASSVGTNYNEQFF. The gene calls are TRBV9 and TRBJ2-1; tentative D call: TRBD2 (6 bases). Trimming took off 0 bases at V and 3 bases at J, with 7 bases between the two ends. This CDR3 comprises 14 residues. Germline CDR1 and CDR2: SGDLS and YYNGEE.

The chain employs TRBV5-1 and TRBJ2-1, with 7 nucleotides matching TRBD1. In germline, CDR1 is SGHRS, CDR2 YFSETQ. J was trimmed by 0 bases and V by 0 bases; bases with no gene match: 0. This CDR3 is built from 15 residues. The CDR3 sequence: CASSLEGASYNEQFF. CDR3 nucleotides: TGCGCCAGCAGCTTGGAGGGGGCCTCCTACAATGAGCAGTTCTTC.

This sequence joins TRBV9 and TRBJ2-1; 7 nucleotides agree with TRBD2. The CDR3 contains 14 residues. CDR1 and CDR2 (germline): SGDLS, YYNGEE. V lost 10 bases to trimming and J lost 8 bases; unmatched junction nucleotides: 15. The CDR3 reads CAPWEGGARDEQFF. CDR3 sequence (DNA): TGTGCCCCATGGGAGGGAGGGGCGAGAGATGAGCAGTTCTTC.

The V call is TRBV29-1, the J call TRBJ2-1; 15 nucleotides align to TRBD2. Germline V gene lookup returns CDR1 SQVTM and CDR2 ANQGSEA. With V trimmed by 6 bases and J by 2 bases, 5 bases remained unmatched. This CDR3 comprises 16 residues. The CDR3 DNA reads TGCAGCGTGCAGAGGACTAGCGGGAGGGCCTACAATGAGCAGTTCTTC. Translated: CSVQRTSGRAYNEQFF.

The chain combines TRBV4-1 with TRBJ2-5, with unresolved D. Germline V CDR1 and CDR2: MGHRA, YSYEKL. The CDR3 has 14 residues. Trimming removed 1 base from V and 5 bases from J, with 11 bases in between. The CDR3 spells CASSQVRGFETQYF. As DNA, the CDR3 is TGCGCCAGCAGCCAAGTACGAGGTTTCGAGACCCAGTACTTC.

The V call is TRBV19, the J call TRBJ1-5, with D unclear. Germline values: CDR1 LNHDA, CDR2 SQIVND (reference sequence). This CDR3 region has 15 residues. V lost 6 bases and J 4 bases, leaving 16 bases between the germline ends. CDR3 nucleotides: TGTGCCAGTAGCACCACGGGGAGTTGGAATCAGCCCCAGCATTTT. It codes for CASSTTGSWNQPQHF.

The rearrangement links TRBV27 to TRBJ1-2; D not resolved. Between the trimmed V and J ends, which lost 2 bases and 4 bases, there was a span of 8 bases. From germline, CDR1 is MNHEY and CDR2 SMNVEV (reference sequence). The CDR3 extends over 13 amino acids. CDR3 region: CASSLQEGYGYTF. The DNA of the CDR3 is TGTGCCAGCAGTTTACAGGAAGGCTATGGCTACACCTTC.

V usage is TRBV28 and J usage is TRBJ1-2; no reliable D call. The V end was cut by 3 bases, the J end by 10 bases, with 21 bases between. Germline CDR1 and CDR2: MDHEN and SYDVKM. The CDR3 is made up of 15 amino acids. The CDR3 here is CASSFGSAAEQYYTF. CDR3 coding DNA: TGTGCCAGCAGTTTTGGTTCGGCGGCCGAGCAGTACTACACCTTC.

The CDR3 nucleotides read TGTGCCAGTAGTATGGGGGGACTAGCGGGACGGTCCTACGAGCAGTACTTC. Its translation is CASSMGGLAGRSYEQYF. The chain is built from TRBV19 and TRBJ2-7; 13 positions match TRBD2. The CDR3 sequence is 17 residues long. V trimming: 3 bases; J trimming: 1 base; junction bases outside the gene matches: 6. Per germline, CDR1 LNHDA and CDR2 SQIVND (reference sequence).

On this clone: Within the sample, other DNA sequences also encode this same CDR3. The rearrangement links TRBV7-9 to TRBJ2-7; D not certain. This CDR3 comprises 17 residues. CDR1 and CDR2 from the germline V gene are SEHNR and FQNEAQ (reference sequence). V gave up 1 base and J gave up 5 bases, with 21 bases separating them. The chain's CDR3 is CASSLDTWASKPNEQYF. In DNA form, the CDR3 reads TGTGCCAGCAGCTTAGATACCTGGGCCTCCAAACCTAACGAGCAGTACTTC.

This chain connects TRBV19 to TRBJ2-3; no reliable D call. Germline V lookup: CDR1 LNHDA, CDR2 SQIVND (reference sequence). The CDR3 totals 14 residues. The ends were cut back, 4 bases at V and 0 bases at J, with 8 bases in the middle. The CDR3 DNA reads as TGTGCCAGTAGTAGAGTCGGGAGCACAGATACGCAGTATTTT. Amino acid sequence: CASSRVGSTDTQYF.

The chain has TRBV2 and TRBJ1-6, with TRBD1 matching 8 bases. Germline values: CDR1 SNHLY, CDR2 FYNNEI. V lost 7 bases and J lost 7; bases outside the gene matches: 9. The CDR3 is 15 residues long. The CDR3 bases are TGTGCCAGCAACAAGGGACAGGCCATGAATTCACCCCTCCACTTT. Translation: CASNKGQAMNSPLHF.

For the CDR3, the DNA is TGTGCCAGCACCGGGAGGCAGGGCGCGGAGACCCAGTACTTC. Translating it yields CASTGRQGAETQYF. J is TRBJ2-5 and V is TRBV2; 7 bases match TRBD2. Germline-derived CDR1 and CDR2 are SNHLY and FYNNEI. V lost 7 bases, J lost 5 bases, and 10 bases stayed unmatched. The CDR3 covers 14 residues.

The rearrangement uses TRBV9 and TRBJ2-7, with 7 bases that match TRBD1. The V and J ends lost 0 bases and 0 bases, in that order; junction bases with no gene match: 0. The germline V gene encodes CDR1 SGDLS and CDR2 YYNGEE. This CDR3 comprises 14 residues. The CDR3 DNA is TGTGCCAGCAGCGTAGGGGACAGCTCCTACGAGCAGTACTTC. Encoded protein: CASSVGDSSYEQYF.

V usage is TRBV28 and J usage is TRBJ1-2, with 8 positions matching TRBD1. The CDR3 covers 12 residues. Germline trimming cut 10 bases from V and 8 bases from J; bases unmatched to any gene: 9. Germline V gene data show CDR1 as MDHEN and CDR2 as SYDVKM. The chain's CDR3 is CAIRGTGEGYTF. The CDR3 nucleotides are TGTGCCATTCGAGGGACAGGAGAAGGCTACACCTTC.

This chain joins TRBV4-1 and TRBJ2-7; D is uncertain. V was trimmed by 1 base and J by 2 bases, leaving 9 bases between them. Germline V lookup: CDR1 MGHRA, CDR2 YSYEKL. The CDR3 consists of 14 residues. The CDR3 reads CASSQGARTYEQYF. The CDR3 bases are TGCGCCAGCAGCCAAGGGGCCAGAACCTACGAGCAGTACTTC.

V gene TRBV5-1 combines with J gene TRBJ2-6; no clear D. The V end lost 4 bases, the J end lost 2 bases, and 7 bases lay between the germline ends. CDR3 size: 14 residues. Germline assignment: CDR1 SGHRS and CDR2 YFSETQ. The CDR3, as DNA: TGCGCCAGCAGCCTGGATACTGGGGCCAACGTCCTGACTTTC. Protein: CASSLDTGANVLTF.

This rearrangement joins TRBV5-4 to TRBJ2-7, with D perhaps matching TRBD1 (6 bases). Germline assignment: CDR1 SGHNT and CDR2 YYREEE (reference sequence). The CDR3 length is 13 residues. Trimming pared 0 bases from V and 3 bases from J, leaving 7 bases between. The DNA for the CDR3 is TGTGCCAGCAGCTTGGGGACAGACTACGAGCAGTACTTC. Amino acids: CASSLGTDYEQYF.

The chain joins TRBV7-9 to TRBJ1-2, with 7 bases aligning to TRBD1. This CDR3 is built from 16 residues. Germline loops: CDR1 SEHNR, CDR2 FQNEAQ (reference sequence). V was clipped by 1 base and J by 8 bases; unmatched bases: 13. In nucleotides, the CDR3 is TGTGCCAGCAGCTTAGGACAGGGTATATCTTATGGAGGCTACACCTTC. Its translation: CASSLGQGISYGGYTF.

J is TRBJ2-1 and V is TRBV6-1, with TRBD2 matching over 9 bases. V lost 11 bases and J lost 3; bases outside the gene matches: 11. Germline CDR1 and CDR2: MNHNS and SASEGT. CDR3 length equals 15 residues. The CDR3 nucleotides are TGTGCCGGCTCAACGGGTAGCGGGGGCTACAATGAGCAGTTCTTC. This encodes CAGSTGSGGYNEQFF.

The chain carries TRBV19 and TRBJ1-5, with D possibly being TRBD1 (6 bases). This CDR3 spans 15 amino acids. V lost 5 bases and J 5 bases, leaving 16 bases between the germline ends. Per the germline V gene, CDR1 is LNHDA and CDR2 is SQIVND (reference sequence). The CDR3 here is CASSPLGEGDQPQHF. The CDR3 DNA is TGTGCCAGTAGTCCCCTCGGTGAGGGGGATCAGCCCCAGCATTTT.

CDR3 DNA: TGTGCCAGCATCCCCGGGGGGGGAACTGAAGCTTTCTTT. Translation: CASIPGGGTEAFF. The chain combines TRBV6-5 with TRBJ1-1; D might be TRBD1 (5 bases). The CDR3 has 13 amino acids. Germline CDR1 reads MNHEY; CDR2 reads SVGAGI. V dropped 7 bases and J dropped 5 bases, with 14 bases sitting between them.